This note documents a single T cell receptor beta chain sequence. Its antigen is not yet known. No base-level quality is on record; no much larger clone is a single base apart. The CDR3 contains 15 residues, cysteine and phenylalanine counted. The kept DNA is CDR3 alone, 45 bases in frame from the first base. The germline V gene (reference sequence) gives CDR1 as LNHDA and CDR2 as SQIVND. The junction shows trimming of 6 bases on V and 0 bases on J, plus 11 bases between the germline ends. The data stem from a study of beta chain features in type 1 diabetes (dated by TCRdb to about 2018). Regarding the research as a whole: Mean age, gender distribution, total cell number and subset yield were not different between patients and healthy donors. A total of 90 million to 140 million sorted cells were examined across all samples, and RNA yield correlated strongly with the number of cells per subset. In the study, recently diagnosed type 1 diabetes patients and matched healthy donors were compared on the TCRB repertoires of their sorted circulating CD4+ T cell subsets. Naive and central memory subsets were obtained from all 30 or so donors, but regulatory and stem cell-like memory subsets were isolated from only 8 patients and roughly eight healthy donors. What the work shows at the level of the full study, not this receptor alone: A moderate but significant shortening of TCRB CDR3 length was observed in type 1 diabetes patients in all four CD4+ subsets. Naive, central memory and regulatory TCRB repertoires appeared more similar among patients than among healthy donors. At VDJ recombination sites, patients with type 1 diabetes made fewer insertions and deleted more nucleotides, a pattern implying thymic rearrangement abnormalities. Sequencing cDNA rather than genomic DNA could over-represent highly expressing activated cells, although activation and CD3 levels did not differ between groups. PCR might favor shorter templates, but patient and control samples were amplified and corrected together, so any skew would affect both groups equally. Because the HLA sub-analyses included only small numbers of individuals, any influence of HLA type on TCRB rearrangement was left unresolved.

Each donor gave one peripheral blood draw, roughly 110 mL on average, collected into heparinised tubes. Using a panel that included CD45RO, CCR7, CD25, CD127, CD95 and CD27, naive, central memory, regulatory and stem cell-like memory CD4+ T cells were sorted on a BD FACSAria II. A purity above 98% was achieved for all sorted populations. PBMCs were isolated immediately by Lymphoprep density gradient centrifugation and stained directly without culture. To minimize batch effects, samples were stained and sorted in pairs, one healthy donor with one patient per experiment. The entire amount of isolated RNA was reverse transcribed using the High Capacity cDNA Reverse Transcription Kit, so the sequenced TCRB transcripts were expressed ones. Deep immunoSEQ sequencing was applied to naive, central memory and regulatory T cell samples, giving an average of roughly 3.5 million total reads per sample. Sorted cells were lysed in RLT buffer, and RNA was extracted using DNase-treated RNeasy Micro or Mini kits according to cell number. To prevent cross-contamination, every cell subset was processed on its own, while patient and healthy donor samples were processed together. TCRB sequences were amplified from cDNA with the immunoSEQ multiplex PCR, producing 87-bp fragments spanning the CDR3 region. The amplicons were sequenced using the Illumina HiSeq platform. Per the authors' processing: PCR bias was computationally corrected using synthetic template baselines, reads within Hamming distance 2 were collapsed, and singletons that could not be merged were discarded. Reads were aligned against IMGT so that V, D and J genes, CDR3 length and insertions or deletions at six rearrangement sites could be assigned. Within each subset, clonotype counts were normalized to sorted cell number, and only after that were true diversity and Gini coefficients computed with the tcR R package. The overlap coefficient, calculated on TCRB nucleotide sequences, was used to quantify repertoire sharing. As a proxy for the pre-selection repertoire, out-of-frame TCRB sequences from naive cells were analyzed. Imported from immuneACCESS, the table was reduced by TCRdb to in-frame sequences with V and J called. These copies leave out some clones; in studies compared against another copy, an unresolved V gene accounts for under half, and the cause of the remainder is not known. V and J calls and clone size are those listed in that table; D and trimming were worked out from the DNA. A total of roughly 450,000 clones appear in this sample, around 14% of them only once. Roughly 0.036% of the sample comes from the top ten.

The chain uses TRBV19 and TRBJ2-2; a confident D gene designation cannot be given. The sequenced sample consisted of naive CD4+ T cells from blood. The cell subset or site label of this sample denotes: true naive CD4+ T cells. This TCR was recovered from a man aged 30 to 39 in good health. The CDR3 here reads CASSGSAANTGELFF. The DNA sequence follows: TGTGCCAGTAGCGGGTCGGCGGCGAACACCGGGGAGCTGTTTTTT.